A selection of T cell receptor beta chains follows, all from one sample in a study of T cell responses to AZD1222 COVID-19 vaccine. Clones were sequenced by immunoSEQ multiplex PCR, and TCRdb holds only the in-frame ones, with some missing. The sample gives about 130,000 clones, under 95% of which show up once; approximately 2.1% is in the top ten. The sample here was peripheral blood, taken on day 0 of AZD1222 vaccination. Every receptor here comes from an adult in good health. Both conserved end residues are part of each CDR3. Each record gives: V gene, J gene, clone size, D gene, CDR3 DNA, CDR3 protein. D genes are given only for firm matches. Some rows mark clone size as missing; the rest say once, few, many or name a class of expanded clone.

TRBV7-2	TRBJ2-1	.	.	TGTGCCAGCAGCTTAGTGTGGGGGGGCTATTACAATGAGCAGTTCTTC	CASSLVWGGYYNEQFF
TRBV6-5	TRBJ2-7	.	.	TGTGCCAGCAGCCGAGGGATCCCCGGGCGCGAGCAGTACTTC	CASSRGIPGREQYF
TRBV7-9	TRBJ2-7	.	.	TGTGCCAGCAGCGGCCGGGACCTACCTCCCCCCGAGCAGTACTTC	CASSGRDLPPPEQYF
TRBV3-1/TRBV3-2	TRBJ2-2	.	TRBD1	TGTGCCAGCAGCCCAGACAGGGGCGGGGAGCTGTTTTTT	CASSPDRGGELFF
TRBV18	TRBJ1-4	.	TRBD1	TGTGCCAGCTCACCAACTTCCGACAGGGTTAATGAAAAACTGTTTTTT	CASSPTSDRVNEKLFF
TRBV18	TRBJ1-1	.	.	TGTGCCAGCTCACCATTGACTGGCGATGAAGCTTTCTTT	CASSPLTGDEAFF
TRBV10-2	TRBJ2-2	.	.	TGCGCCAGCAGTATCACAGTGGGTTCCGGGGAGCTGTTTTTT	CASSITVGSGELFF
TRBV6-2/TRBV6-3	TRBJ2-3	.	TRBD2	TGTGCCAGCAGTCAACTAGCGGGGGGATTAGATACGCAGTATTTT	CASSQLAGGLDTQYF
TRBV28	TRBJ1-2	.	TRBD1	TGTGCCAGCAGCGGACAGGTCGGTGGCTACACCTTC	CASSGQVGGYTF
TRBV18	TRBJ1-1	once	TRBD1	TGTGCCAGCTCGGGGACAGGGGGGTCGAACACTGAAGCTTTCTTT	CASSGTGGSNTEAFF
TRBV10-3	TRBJ1-5	.	.	TGTGCCATCAGTGCAGGGGTTCAGCCCCAGCATTTT	CAISAGVQPQHF
TRBV9	TRBJ2-7	.	.	TGTGCCAGCAGCGCGTTTCCGGGGCCCGAGCAGTACTTC	CASSAFPGPEQYF
TRBV6-5	TRBJ1-3	.	.	TGTGCCAGCAGTCCCGGGGTCCCCTCTGGAAACACCATATATTTT	CASSPGVPSGNTIYF
TRBV30	TRBJ2-3	.	.	TGTGCCTGGAGTGTACCGGTGACAGATACGCAGTATTTT	CAWSVPVTDTQYF
TRBV6-5	TRBJ1-5	.	.	TGTGCCAGCAGAGCAGGGAGTAATAGCAATCAGCCCCAGCATTTT	CASRAGSNSNQPQHF
TRBV6-2/TRBV6-3	TRBJ1-2	once	.	TGTGCCAGCAGTTACTTCGCAGGAACCTATGGCTACACCTTC	CASSYFAGTYGYTF
TRBV3-1/TRBV3-2	TRBJ1-6	.	.	TGTGCCAGCAGCCAAGGGTGGGACCCCGGCTCACCCCTCCACTTT	CASSQGWDPGSPLHF
TRBV19	TRBJ1-6	.	TRBD1	TGTGCCAGTAGCCTGAGGGGACAGAGGATAATCGGTTCACCCCTCCACTTT	CASSLRGQRIIGSPLHF
TRBV2	TRBJ1-2	.	.	TGTGCCAGCCGGGTAGGTCCCAACTATGGCTACACCTTC	CASRVGPNYGYTF
TRBV28	TRBJ2-5	.	TRBD2	TGTGCCAGCAGTTTGGGTAGCGGGCAACCTGAGGGCCAGTACTTC	CASSLGSGQPEGQYF
TRBV21-1	TRBJ2-5	few	.	TGTGCCAGCAGCAAGCTTGCGGGGAAAGAGACCCAGTACTTC	CASSKLAGKETQYF
TRBV18	TRBJ2-7	.	TRBD1	TGTGCCAGCTCACCAGAGGGACAGGGGTTCTTTGGCGAGCAGTACTTC	CASSPEGQGFFGEQYF
TRBV7-8	TRBJ1-5	.	.	TGTGCCAGCAGCCCTACGGGGGGATCGGGCAATCAGCCCCAGCATTTT	CASSPTGGSGNQPQHF
TRBV4-1	TRBJ1-5	few	.	TGCGCCAGCAGCCAGCGCCAGGGATTAGGGAGCAATCAGCCCCAGCATTTT	CASSQRQGLGSNQPQHF
TRBV21-1	TRBJ2-7	.	.	TGTGCCAGCAGCAATGGGACAGGGGGGTGCGACGAGCAGTACTTC	CASSNGTGGCDEQYF
TRBV19	TRBJ2-1	few	.	TGTGCCAGTAGTATAGGGCTTCGATATGAGCAGTTCTTC	CASSIGLRYEQFF
TRBV5-4	TRBJ2-6	once	.	TGTGCCAGCAGCTTGGCCTTCAGCTCTGGGGCCAACGTCCTGACTTTC	CASSLAFSSGANVLTF
TRBV5-1	TRBJ2-7	.	.	TGCGCCAGCAGCTTGGAAGGCTACGAGCAGTACTTC	CASSLEGYEQYF
TRBV7-8	TRBJ1-2	.	.	TGTGCCAGCAGCTTGGGACGGGGCTATGGCTACACCTTC	CASSLGRGYGYTF
TRBV14	TRBJ1-2	once	.	TGTGCCAGCAGCACAACCCGGGGACCCGCAAACTATGGCTACACCTTC	CASSTTRGPANYGYTF
TRBV6-5	TRBJ2-7	.	.	TGTGCCAGCAGAGCCTACCCCCTTGGCTCCTACGAGCAGTACTTC	CASRAYPLGSYEQYF
TRBV18	TRBJ2-1	once	TRBD2	TGTGCCAGCTCACCACCGAGGCTAGCGGGAGGGAATGAGCAGTTCTTC	CASSPPRLAGGNEQFF
TRBV5-1	TRBJ2-7	.	TRBD1	TGCGCCAGCAGCTTGGCCCAGGGGGCCTACGAGCAGTACTTC	CASSLAQGAYEQYF
TRBV7-6	TRBJ1-5	.	TRBD1	TGTGCCAGCAGCTTACTCGCTAGGGGGCGGTTCGATCAGCCCCAGCATTTT	CASSLLARGRFDQPQHF
TRBV21-1	TRBJ2-2	.	.	TGTGCCAGCAGCAAAGCGCGGAGGGTTTCGGGGACGGGCGGGGAGCTGTTTTTT	CASSKARRVSGTGGELFF
TRBV19	TRBJ1-1	.	.	TGTGCCAGTACCTCGAGACAATTCGGCGTGAACACTGAAGCTTTCTTT	CASTSRQFGVNTEAFF
TRBV4-3	TRBJ2-4	once	TRBD1	TGCGCCAGCAGCCAAGAAGGACAGGGGGCGGACATTCAGTACTTC	CASSQEGQGADIQYF
TRBV11-3	TRBJ1-1	.	.	TGTGCCAGCAGCTTGGCGAACACTGAAGCTTTCTTT	CASSLANTEAFF
TRBV11-2	TRBJ2-5	.	.	TGTGCCAGCAGCTTAATTGGTGTTCGTTTACCTTGGGGACAAGAGACCCAGTACTTC	CASSLIGVRLPWGQETQYF
TRBV6-5	TRBJ2-7	once	.	TGTGCCAGCAGGCCTGACCGTCTCCGGGAGCAGTACTTC	CASRPDRLREQYF
TRBV11-1	TRBJ2-7	.	TRBD1	TGTGCCAGCAGCACCCGGACAGGACAAGCGACCTACGAGCAGTACTTC	CASSTRTGQATYEQYF
TRBV5-8	TRBJ1-4	once	.	TGTGCCAGCAGCCCAATAGGGACAACAACTAATGAAAAACTGTTTTTT	CASSPIGTTTNEKLFF
TRBV10-3	TRBJ2-3	.	TRBD2	TGTGCCATCAGTGAGTCCCCTAGCGGGGGGGCCGGCACAGATACGCAGTATTTT	CAISESPSGGAGTDTQYF
TRBV7-2	TRBJ2-3	.	.	TGTGCCAGCAGCTTATCGGCAGCGGCAGATACGCAGTATTTT	CASSLSAAADTQYF
TRBV10-3	TRBJ1-3	once	.	TGTGCCATCAGTCAAGGGGACACCATATATTTT	CAISQGDTIYF
TRBV19	TRBJ2-7	.	TRBD2	TGTGCCAGTAGTATCGGGGGGGAAGGCGAGCAGTACTTC	CASSIGGEGEQYF
TRBV29-1	TRBJ2-7	.	.	TGCAGCGTTGAAGATCAGAGGGACTACGAGCAGTACTTC	CSVEDQRDYEQYF
TRBV18	TRBJ2-1	.	.	TGTGCCAGCTCACCTCTAGGGGTTTACAATGAGCAGTTCTTC	CASSPLGVYNEQFF
TRBV19	TRBJ1-2	.	TRBD1	TGTGCCAGTAAAGCAGGGGGAGGAGGCTACACCTTC	CASKAGGGGYTF
TRBV12-3/TRBV12-4	TRBJ2-7	.	.	TGTGCCAGCAGCCGTGACTACGAGCAGTACTTC	CASSRDYEQYF
TRBV7-8	TRBJ2-2	.	TRBD1	TGTGCCAGCAGCAAGGGACAGTCCAAGGGCGGGGAGCTGTTTTTT	CASSKGQSKGGELFF
TRBV18	TRBJ2-1	.	.	TGTGCCAGCTCCCCAGGGTCGGTTTCGGCTGAGCAGTTCTTC	CASSPGSVSAEQFF
TRBV18	TRBJ2-1	.	TRBD2	TGTGCCAGCTCACCGCGGCTAGCGGGGGACAATGAGCAGTTCTTC	CASSPRLAGDNEQFF
TRBV5-1	TRBJ2-6	.	.	TGCGCCAGCAGCTTGCTCGGGGCTCAGGCCAACGTCCTGACTTTC	CASSLLGAQANVLTF
TRBV18	TRBJ1-4	.	TRBD1	TGTGCCAGCTCACTGGGACAGGGGGCTACTAATGAAAAACTGTTTTTT	CASSLGQGATNEKLFF
TRBV9	TRBJ2-7	.	TRBD2	TGTGCCAGCAGCGTAGGAACTAGCGGTTACGAGCAGTACTTC	CASSVGTSGYEQYF
TRBV6-2/TRBV6-3	TRBJ2-5	.	.	TGTGCCAGCAGTCCCTGGGCAATTGGGGGAGAGACCCAGTACTTC	CASSPWAIGGETQYF
TRBV4-3	TRBJ2-5	.	.	TGCGCCAGCAGCCAAGATCGGGCAACGGCATTACAAGAGACCCAGTACTTC	CASSQDRATALQETQYF